This T cell receptor (beta chain) comes out of a study of blood T cell repertoires in COVID-19. Study-level background: PBMCs, B-cell-depleted T cells, or T cells were the source of the cDNA or gDNA that made up the material.

This CDR3 has 15 residues. Germline V gene sequence: CDR1 LGHDT, CDR2 YNNKEL (reference sequence). V lost 1 base and J lost 3, with 10 bases in between. Categorization into cohorts depended on clinical history that participants reported. Shortly before study entry, within 2 weeks, exposed participants had met a COVID-19 case. The authors' processing: The authors estimated nucleated cell counts from reference gene primer amplification. Clones were read by immunoSEQ multiplex PCR, and TCRdb kept only the in-frame ones, dropping some. V, J and clone size derive from that table, while D and trimming were established from the DNA sequence. Altogether 200,000 to 250,000 clones are present, around 87% being singletons, with the ten largest covering over 13%.

The sequence came from a man under 40 who had been exposed to COVID-19. The sequenced sample consisted of PBMCs or T cells enriched from blood (not recorded which). This chain connects TRBV3-1 (or the pseudogene TRBV3-2) to TRBJ1-3; D is unresolved. The CDR3 sequence: CASSQGQLFGNTIYF. CDR3 nucleotides: TGTGCCAGCAGCCAAGGTCAGTTATTTGGAAACACCATATATTTT.